The 4 T cell receptor beta chains reported below all come from one sample, sequenced in a study of breast tumors, draining lymph nodes, adjacent tissues. Axillary draining lymph nodes of breast cancer patients supplied the node samples. TCRdb reprocessed the multiplex PCR reads with MiXCR, giving one entry per CDR3 protein. Of 120,000 or so distinct CDR3 sequences listed, about 20% are singletons. The specimen was axillary lymph node tissue. These receptors were obtained from a female donor with breast cancer. Some clones in this sample may be carry-over from other donors' samples.

The count of this clonotype is one. The rearrangement links TRBV11-3 to TRBJ1-1; D not certain. V was trimmed by 3 bases and J by 2 bases, leaving 7 bases between them. The CDR3 is 13 amino acids. The germline CDR1 and CDR2 sequences are SGHNT and YENEEA. The CDR3 reads CASSFGSNTEAFF. Here the CDR3 DNA reads TGTGCCAGCAGCTTCGGCAGTAACACTGAAGCTTTCTTT.

To note about this clonotype: Given a much more abundant clone one base away, this may be a read error. The chain uses TRBV7-3 and TRBJ2-2; possibly TRBD2 for D (5 bases). This CDR3 is built from 15 residues. The germline CDR1 and CDR2 sequences are SGHTA and FQGTGA. CDR3 nucleotides: TGTGCCAGCAGCTTAAAAGTCTCAGACACCGGGGAGCTGTCTTTT. This encodes CASSLKVSDTGELSF.

Ten or more counts support this clonotype. V is TRBV5-1 and J is TRBJ2-1; 8 nucleotides align to TRBD2. V lost 4 bases and J lost 8; bases outside the gene matches: 11. The V gene's germline CDR1 is SGHRS and CDR2 YFSETQ. This CDR3 spans 15 amino acids. Here the CDR3 reads CASSTGLAKSDEQFF. The CDR3 bases are TGCGCCAGCAGCACCGGACTAGCAAAGAGCGATGAGCAGTTCTTC.

Many counts were recorded for this clonotype. This rearrangement joins TRBV2 to TRBJ2-3; D perhaps matches TRBD2 (6 bases). The germline V and J ends were trimmed by 7 bases and 4 bases, with 15 bases remaining between them. The CDR3 has 14 amino acids. Germline-derived CDR1 and CDR2 are SNHLY and FYNNEI. The DNA for the CDR3 is TGTGCCAGCATGACCAGACTAGTAGCAGATACGCAGTATTTT. Protein product: CASMTRLVADTQYF. Supplemented by reference TRBV2 and TRBJ2-3, the full variable domain reads EPEVTQTPSHQVTQMGQEVILRCVPISNHLYFYWYRQILGQKVEFLVSFYNNEISEKSEIFDDQFSVERPDGSNFTLKIRSTKLEDSAMYFCASMTRLVADTQYFGPGTRLTVL.